This T cell receptor beta chain was captured by sequencing in a study of blood T cells in healthy people across ages. Alongside a J-beta primer mix, a sample-barcoded 5' primer served in a second PCR lasting 7 to 11 cycles. MiXCR, applied by TCRdb to the 5' RACE reads, yields one record per CDR3 protein. The sample shows roughly 1,300,000 distinct CDR3 sequences, roughly 59% of them seen only once. The table lists this clonotype with a count of one. Its antigen remains unidentified. This CDR3 region has 14 residues. The germline gives CDR1 MNHNY, CDR2 SVGAGI (reference sequence). V was pared by 2 bases and J by 5 bases, with 6 bases of the junction left unmatched. Findings of the study overall: The study found TCR beta diversity correlated strongly with naive T cell percentage. Diversity of TCR beta per million T cells declined in a roughly linear way with age.

The study recruited healthy Caucasian donors from Russia who were aged about 6 to 90. Sequenced material: blood. This TCR derives from a man between 18 and 29 years old in good health. The gene calls are TRBV6-6 and TRBJ2-7, with TRBD1 identical over 7 bases. The CDR3 is CASSYQTGKNEQYF. The CDR3 bases are TGTGCCAGCAGTTACCAGACAGGGAAGAACGAGCAGTACTTC.